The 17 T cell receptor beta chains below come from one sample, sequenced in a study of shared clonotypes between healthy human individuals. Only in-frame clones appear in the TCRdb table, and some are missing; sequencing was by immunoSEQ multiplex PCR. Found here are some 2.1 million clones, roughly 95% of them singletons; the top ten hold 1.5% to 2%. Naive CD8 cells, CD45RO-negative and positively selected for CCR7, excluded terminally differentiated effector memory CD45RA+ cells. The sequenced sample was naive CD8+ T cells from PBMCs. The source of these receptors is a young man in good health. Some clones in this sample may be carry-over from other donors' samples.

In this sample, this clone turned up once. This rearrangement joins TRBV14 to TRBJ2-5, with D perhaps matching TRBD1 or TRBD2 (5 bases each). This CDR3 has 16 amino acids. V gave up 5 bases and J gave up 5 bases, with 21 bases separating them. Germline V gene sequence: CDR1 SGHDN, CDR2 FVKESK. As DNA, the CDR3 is TGTGCCAGCAGCTCACCCCGGGGCTCCCACAGGGAGACCCAGTACTTC. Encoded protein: CASSSPRGSHRETQYF.

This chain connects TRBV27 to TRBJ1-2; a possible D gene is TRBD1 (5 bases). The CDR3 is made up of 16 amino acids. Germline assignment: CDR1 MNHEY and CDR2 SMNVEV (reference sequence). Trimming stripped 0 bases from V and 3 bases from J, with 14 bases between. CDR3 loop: CASSLSPGAGDYGYTF. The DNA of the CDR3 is TGTGCCAGCAGTTTATCCCCCGGGGCGGGTGACTATGGCTACACCTTC.

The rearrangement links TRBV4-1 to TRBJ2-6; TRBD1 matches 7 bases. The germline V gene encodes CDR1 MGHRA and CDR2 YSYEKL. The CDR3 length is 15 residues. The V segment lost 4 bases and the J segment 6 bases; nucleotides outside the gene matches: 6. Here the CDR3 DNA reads TGCGCCAGCAGCCCACAGGGGAAAGTGGCCAACGTCCTGACTTTC. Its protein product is CASSPQGKVANVLTF.

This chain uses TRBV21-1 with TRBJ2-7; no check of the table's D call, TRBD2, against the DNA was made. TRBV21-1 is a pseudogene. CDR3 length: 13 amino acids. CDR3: CASSGLLSYEQYF. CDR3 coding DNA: TGTGCCAGCAGCGGACTTCTCTCCTACGAGCAGTACTTC.

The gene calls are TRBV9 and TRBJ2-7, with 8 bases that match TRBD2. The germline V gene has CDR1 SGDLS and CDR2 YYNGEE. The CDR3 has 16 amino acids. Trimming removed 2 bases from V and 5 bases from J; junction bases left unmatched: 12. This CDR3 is CASSVFSGSGVNEQYF. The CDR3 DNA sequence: TGTGCCAGCAGCGTCTTCAGCGGGAGCGGGGTAAACGAGCAGTACTTC.

In nucleotides, the CDR3 is TGTGCCAGCAGCCTAACTAGCGAACAAGAGACCCAGTACTTC. This translates into CASSLTSEQETQYF. This chain uses TRBV5-4 with TRBJ2-5, with 7 positions matching TRBD2. Germline loops: CDR1 SGHNT, CDR2 YYREEE (reference sequence). The CDR3 consists of 14 residues. Losses at the gene ends were 4 bases for V and 2 bases for J; bases not matched to a gene: 5.

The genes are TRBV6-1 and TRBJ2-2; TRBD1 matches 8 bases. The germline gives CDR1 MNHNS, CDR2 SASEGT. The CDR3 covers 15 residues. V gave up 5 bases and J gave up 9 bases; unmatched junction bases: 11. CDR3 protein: CASSPRAGGIRELFF. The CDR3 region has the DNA TGTGCCAGCAGTCCCCGGGCAGGGGGCATCCGGGAGCTGTTTTTT.

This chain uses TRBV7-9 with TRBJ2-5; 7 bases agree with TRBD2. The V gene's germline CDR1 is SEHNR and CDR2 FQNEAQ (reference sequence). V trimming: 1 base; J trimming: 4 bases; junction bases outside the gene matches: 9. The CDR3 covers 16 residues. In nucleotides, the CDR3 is TGTGCCAGCAGCTTAGAGTCGGGAGGCTTCCCAGAGACCCAGTACTTC. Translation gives CASSLESGGFPETQYF. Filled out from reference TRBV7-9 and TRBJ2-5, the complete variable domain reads DTGVSQNPRHKITKRGQNVTFRCDPISEHNRLYWYRQTLGQGPEFLTYFQNEAQLEKSRLLSDRFSAERPKGSFSTLEIQRTEQGDSAMYLCASSLESGGFPETQYFGPGTRLLVL.

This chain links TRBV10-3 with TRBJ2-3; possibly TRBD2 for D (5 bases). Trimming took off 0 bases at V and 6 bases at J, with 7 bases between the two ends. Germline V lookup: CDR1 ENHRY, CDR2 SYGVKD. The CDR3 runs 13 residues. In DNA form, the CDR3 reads TGTGCCATCAGTGAGTCGAGGGCGGATACGCAGTATTTT. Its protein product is CAISESRADTQYF.

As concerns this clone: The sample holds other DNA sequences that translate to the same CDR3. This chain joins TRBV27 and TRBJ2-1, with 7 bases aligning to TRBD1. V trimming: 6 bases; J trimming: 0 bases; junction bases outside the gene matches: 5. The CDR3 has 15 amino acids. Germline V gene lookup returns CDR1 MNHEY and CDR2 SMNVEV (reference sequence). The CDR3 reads CASSTRDSSYNEQFF. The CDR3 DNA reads TGTGCCAGCAGCACCCGGGACAGCTCCTACAATGAGCAGTTCTTC.

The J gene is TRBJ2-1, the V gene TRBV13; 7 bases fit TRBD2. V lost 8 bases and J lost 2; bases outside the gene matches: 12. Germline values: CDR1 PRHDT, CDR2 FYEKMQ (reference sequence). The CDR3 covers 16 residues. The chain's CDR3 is CASEPPGTTTYNEQFF. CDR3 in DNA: TGTGCCAGCGAACCCCCCGGGACTACCACCTACAATGAGCAGTTCTTC.

CDR3: CASSVPGLAGGPAKNIQYF. DNA of the CDR3: TGTGCCAGCAGCGTGCCGGGACTAGCGGGAGGGCCGGCCAAAAACATTCAGTACTTC. This chain joins TRBV7-6 and TRBJ2-4, with TRBD2 matching over 16 bases. CDR1 is SGHVS, CDR2 FNYEAQ, per germline. V trimming: 5 bases; J trimming: 1 base; junction bases outside the gene matches: 8. CDR3 length equals 19 residues. The full variable domain, completed using reference TRBV7-6 and TRBJ2-4, is GAGVSQSPRYKVTKRGQDVALRCDPISGHVSLYWYRQALGQGPEFLTYFNYEAQQDKSGLPNDRFSAERPEGSISTLTIQRTEQRDSAMYRCASSVPGLAGGPAKNIQYFGAGTRLSVL.

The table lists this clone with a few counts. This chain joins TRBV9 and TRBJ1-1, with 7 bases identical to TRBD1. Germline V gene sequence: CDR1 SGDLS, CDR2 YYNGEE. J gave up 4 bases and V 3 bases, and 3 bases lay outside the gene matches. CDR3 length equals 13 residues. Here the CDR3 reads CASSGDRATEAFF. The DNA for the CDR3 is TGTGCCAGCAGCGGAGACAGGGCCACTGAAGCTTTCTTT.

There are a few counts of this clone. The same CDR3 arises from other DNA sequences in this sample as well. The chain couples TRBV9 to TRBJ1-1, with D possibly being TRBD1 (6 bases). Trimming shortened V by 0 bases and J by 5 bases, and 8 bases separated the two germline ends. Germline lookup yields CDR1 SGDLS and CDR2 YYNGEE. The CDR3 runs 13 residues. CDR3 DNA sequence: TGTGCCAGCAGCGTAGAAGGGGGGACTGAAGCTTTCTTT. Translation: CASSVEGGTEAFF.

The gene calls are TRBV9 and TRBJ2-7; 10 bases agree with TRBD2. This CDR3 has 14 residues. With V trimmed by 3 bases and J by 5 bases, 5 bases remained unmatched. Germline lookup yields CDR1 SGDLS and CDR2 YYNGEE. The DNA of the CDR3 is TGTGCCAGCAGCGCAAGCGGGAGGGCCCACGAGCAGTACTTC. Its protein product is CASSASGRAHEQYF.

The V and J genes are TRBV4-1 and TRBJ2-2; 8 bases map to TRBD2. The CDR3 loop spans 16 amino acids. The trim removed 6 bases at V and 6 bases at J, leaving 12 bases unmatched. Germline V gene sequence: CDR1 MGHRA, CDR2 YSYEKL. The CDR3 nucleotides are TGCGCCAGCAGGGGAGTGGGGACTAGGGGCTCCGGGGAGCTGTTTTTT. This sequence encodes CASRGVGTRGSGELFF.

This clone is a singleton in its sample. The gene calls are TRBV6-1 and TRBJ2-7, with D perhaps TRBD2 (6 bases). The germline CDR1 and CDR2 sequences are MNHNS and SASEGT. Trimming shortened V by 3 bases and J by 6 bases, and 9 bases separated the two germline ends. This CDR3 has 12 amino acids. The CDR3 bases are TGTGCCAGCAGTGATGGCGGGATCGAGCAGTACTTC. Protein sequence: CASSDGGIEQYF.